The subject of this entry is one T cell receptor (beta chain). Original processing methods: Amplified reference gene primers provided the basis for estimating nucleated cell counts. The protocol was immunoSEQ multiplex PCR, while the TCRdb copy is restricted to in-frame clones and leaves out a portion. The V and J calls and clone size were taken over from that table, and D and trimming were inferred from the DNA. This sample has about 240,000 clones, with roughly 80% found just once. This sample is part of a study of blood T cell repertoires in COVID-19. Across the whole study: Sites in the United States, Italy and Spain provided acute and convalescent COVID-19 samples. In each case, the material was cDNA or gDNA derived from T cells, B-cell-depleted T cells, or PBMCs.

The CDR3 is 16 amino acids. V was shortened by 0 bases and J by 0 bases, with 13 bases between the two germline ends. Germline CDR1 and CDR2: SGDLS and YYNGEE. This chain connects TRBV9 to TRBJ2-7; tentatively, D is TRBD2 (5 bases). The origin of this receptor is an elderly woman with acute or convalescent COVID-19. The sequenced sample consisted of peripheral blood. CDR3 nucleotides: TGTGCCAGCAGCGTAGATGCGGGCATAAGCTCCTACGAGCAGTACTTC. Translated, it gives CASSVDAGISSYEQYF.